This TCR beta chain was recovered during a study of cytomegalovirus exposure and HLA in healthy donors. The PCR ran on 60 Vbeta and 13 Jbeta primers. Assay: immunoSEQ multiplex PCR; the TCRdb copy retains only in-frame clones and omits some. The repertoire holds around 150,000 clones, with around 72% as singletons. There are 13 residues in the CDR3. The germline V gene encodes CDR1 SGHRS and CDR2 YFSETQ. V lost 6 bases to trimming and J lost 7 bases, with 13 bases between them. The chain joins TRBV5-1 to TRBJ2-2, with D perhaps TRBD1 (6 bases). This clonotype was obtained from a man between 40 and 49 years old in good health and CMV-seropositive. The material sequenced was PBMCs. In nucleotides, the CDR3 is TGCGCCAGCACCCTACAGGGAGTCGGGGAGCTGTTTTTT. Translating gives CASTLQGVGELFF.